These 9 T cell receptor beta chains were sequenced from one sample in a study of cytomegalovirus exposure and HLA in healthy donors. Repertoires were generated with immunoSEQ multiplex PCR, while TCRdb's copy carries only in-frame clones and drops some. The repertoire consists of 150,000 to 200,000 clones, with more than 70% occurring once and the leading ten covering approximately 10%. Material for sequencing was PBMCs. Receptors were obtained from a man younger than 45 in good health and CMV-seropositive.

This clone was recorded a few times. The V gene is TRBV10-3, the J gene TRBJ1-6; TRBD1 agrees at 8 bases. The V gene end was trimmed by 2 bases and the J gene end by 8 bases; junction bases not matched to a gene: 5. Germline CDR1 and CDR2: ENHRY and SYGVKD. The CDR3 is made up of 15 amino acids. Here the CDR3 reads CAISEGTGGYSPLHF. In DNA form, the CDR3 reads TGTGCCATCAGTGAGGGTACAGGGGGATATTCACCCCTCCACTTT.

This clone appeared once. V and J are TRBV19 and TRBJ2-7, with 10 bases fitting TRBD2. The germline CDR1 and CDR2 sequences are LNHDA and SQIVND (reference sequence). Trimming cost V 6 bases and J 1 base; bases outside gene matches: 3. This CDR3 is built from 14 residues. The chain's CDR3 is CASRASGGSYEQYF. The CDR3 coding sequence is TGTGCCAGTAGGGCTAGCGGGGGTTCCTACGAGCAGTACTTC. Full variable domain (missing parts from reference TRBV19 and TRBJ2-7): DGGITQSPKYLFRKEGQNVTLSCEQNLNHDAMYWYRQDPGQGLRLIYYSQIVNDFQKGDIAEGYSVSREKKESFPLTVTSAQKNPTAFYLCASRASGGSYEQYFGPGTRLTVT.

This chain joins TRBV27 and TRBJ1-5; 8 positions agree with TRBD1. Losses at the gene ends were 5 bases for V and 5 bases for J; bases not matched to a gene: 5. Germline values: CDR1 MNHEY, CDR2 SMNVEV (reference sequence). The CDR3 has 14 residues. CDR3 bases: TGTGCCAGCAGTCTCGACAGGGGTGATCAGCCCCAGCATTTT. The encoded protein is CASSLDRGDQPQHF.

The chain combines TRBV18 with TRBJ1-1; D not certain. The CDR3 covers 15 residues. Germline V gene data show CDR1 as KGHSH and CDR2 as LQKENI. Trimming removed 2 bases from V and 2 bases from J, with 12 bases in between. For the CDR3, the DNA is TGTGCCAGCTCACCATTTACAGAAAGTAACACTGAAGCTTTCTTT. This gives the protein CASSPFTESNTEAFF.

V is TRBV5-8 and J is TRBJ1-4, with D hard to call. The CDR3 spans 16 residues. Germline assignment: CDR1 SGHTS and CDR2 YDEGEE. The ends were cut back, 0 bases at V and 0 bases at J, with 9 bases in the middle. In DNA, the CDR3 is TGTGCCAGCAGCTTGGAGGAGGGCGCAACTAATGAAAAACTGTTTTTT. This encodes CASSLEEGATNEKLFF. Together with reference TRBV5-8 and TRBJ1-4, the CDR3 gives the full variable domain: EAGVTQSPTHLIKTRGQQATLRCSPISGHTSVYWYQQALGLGLQFLLWYDEGEERNRGNFPPRFSGRQFPNYSSELNVNALELEDSALYLCASSLEEGATNEKLFFGSGTQLSVL.

The chain couples TRBV14 to TRBJ2-7; possible D gene TRBD2, 7 bases. The germline CDR1 and CDR2 sequences are SGHDN and FVKESK. The V and J ends lost 0 bases and 6 bases respectively, with 18 bases between them. This CDR3 contains 16 residues. CDR3 in DNA: TGTGCCAGCAGCCAAGACGGCCGGCGGGGGCACCCCGAGCAGTACTTC. Translating it yields CASSQDGRRGHPEQYF.

J is TRBJ2-3 and V is TRBV6-1, with 11 bases aligning to TRBD1. The germline gives CDR1 MNHNS, CDR2 SASEGT. This CDR3 contains 13 residues. The trim removed 10 bases at V and 7 bases at J, leaving 7 bases unmatched. For the CDR3, the DNA is TGTGCCATCTGGACAGGGGGCTCCCATACGCAGTATTTT. Translation gives CAIWTGGSHTQYF.

This rearrangement joins TRBV29-1 to TRBJ2-3; TRBD2 matches at 8 bases. The CDR3 is 14 amino acids. Germline lookup yields CDR1 SQVTM and CDR2 ANQGSEA. The V gene end was trimmed by 4 bases and the J gene end by 4 bases; junction bases not matched to a gene: 7. CDR3 bases: TGCAGCGTTGGGCGGGGAGCGGGGGCAGATACGCAGTATTTT. Translation: CSVGRGAGADTQYF.

This clone was counted at least ten times. The chain employs TRBV5-1 and TRBJ1-1; TRBD1 might be the D (6 bases). The length of the CDR3 is 13 residues. V shed 2 bases and J shed 4 bases, with 9 bases lying between them. CDR1 SGHRS and CDR2 YFSETQ come from the germline V gene. This CDR3 reads CASSFSGATEAFF. Written as DNA, the CDR3 is TGCGCCAGCAGCTTTTCAGGGGCCACTGAAGCTTTCTTT. The variable domain in full, with the rest retrieved from reference TRBV5-1 and TRBJ1-1, is KAGVTQTPRYLIKTRGQQVTLSCSPISGHRSVSWYQQTPGQGLQFLFEYFSETQRNKGNFPGRFSGRQFSNSRSEMNVSTLELGDSALYLCASSFSGATEAFFGQGTRLTVV.